The sequence of this T cell receptor (beta chain) was determined in a study of T-cell reconstitution after alpha-beta-depleted transplantation in children. This CDR3 has 14 residues. Germline CDR1 reads SGHRS; CDR2 reads YFSETQ. V lost 2 bases and J lost 4, with 11 bases in between. Preparation of the TCRbeta library was carried out with unique molecular identifiers. TCRdb analysed the PCR reads with MiXCR anew, one entry per CDR3 protein. The data show 350,000 to 400,000 distinct CDR3 sequences, approximately 20% seen once. This chain connects TRBV5-1 to TRBJ2-3; no reliable D call. The receptor comes from a human donor who donated a stem cell graft to a child with acute myeloid leukemia. The sequencing used PBMCs from the stem cell graft donor, collected from the stem cell graft. CDR3 loop: CASSFFRGADTQYF. The CDR3 DNA reads as TGCGCCAGCAGCTTCTTTAGAGGCGCAGATACGCAGTATTTT.